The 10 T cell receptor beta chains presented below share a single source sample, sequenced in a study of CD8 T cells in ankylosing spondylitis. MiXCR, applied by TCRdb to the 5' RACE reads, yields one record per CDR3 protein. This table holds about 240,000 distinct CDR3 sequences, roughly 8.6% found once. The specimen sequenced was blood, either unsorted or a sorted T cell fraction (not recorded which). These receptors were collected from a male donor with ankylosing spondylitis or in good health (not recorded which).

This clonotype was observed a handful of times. Here the CDR3 reads CSARDFEIPSYEQYF. The CDR3 DNA sequence: TGCAGTGCTAGAGATTTCGAGATTCCTTCCTACGAGCAGTACTTC. This rearrangement joins TRBV20-1 to TRBJ2-7; D gene uncertain. The CDR3 sequence is 15 residues long. The V end was cut by 0 bases, the J end by 1 base, with 13 bases between. Germline V gene data show CDR1 as DFQATT and CDR2 as SNEGSKA (reference sequence).

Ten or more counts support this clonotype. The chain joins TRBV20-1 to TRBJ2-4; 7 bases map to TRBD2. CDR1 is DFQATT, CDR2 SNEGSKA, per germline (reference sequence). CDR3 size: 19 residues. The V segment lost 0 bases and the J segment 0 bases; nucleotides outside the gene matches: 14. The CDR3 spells CSARDMVGSGTVAKNIQYF. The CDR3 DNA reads TGCAGTGCTAGAGATATGGTCGGGAGCGGGACCGTAGCCAAAAACATTCAGTACTTC.

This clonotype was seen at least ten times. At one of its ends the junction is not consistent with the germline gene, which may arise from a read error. CDR3 DNA sequence: TGTGCCAGCACAAAACCGGGACAGTGGCCTCTCTTT. Translation: CASTKPGQWPLF. V is TRBV7-2 and J is TRBJ1-1, with 7 bases lining up with TRBD1. Germline-derived CDR1 and CDR2 are SGHTA and FQGNSA. The CDR3 is 12 amino acids.

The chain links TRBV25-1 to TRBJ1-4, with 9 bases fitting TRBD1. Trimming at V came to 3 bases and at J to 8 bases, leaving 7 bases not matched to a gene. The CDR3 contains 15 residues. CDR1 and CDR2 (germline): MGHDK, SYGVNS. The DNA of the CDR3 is TGTGCCAGCAGTGACAACAGGGGGCGAGGCGAAAAACTGTTTTTT. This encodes CASSDNRGRGEKLFF.

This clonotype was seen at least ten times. CDR3 nucleotides: TGCAGTGCTGGCTCCACGGGGTCCCAGTACTTC. Protein product: CSAGSTGSQYF. The rearrangement joins TRBV20-1 to TRBJ2-5; tentative D call: TRBD2 (5 bases). This CDR3 region has 11 residues. Germline V lookup: CDR1 DFQATT, CDR2 SNEGSKA (reference sequence). The germline V and J ends were trimmed by 5 bases and 9 bases, with 13 bases remaining between them.

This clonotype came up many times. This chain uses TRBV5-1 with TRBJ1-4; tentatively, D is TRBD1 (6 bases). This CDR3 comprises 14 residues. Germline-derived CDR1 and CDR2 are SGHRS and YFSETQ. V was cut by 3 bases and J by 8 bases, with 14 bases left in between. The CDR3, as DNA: TGCGCCAGCAGCTCCACAGGGTCGGGGGAAAAACTGTTTTTT. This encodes CASSSTGSGEKLFF.

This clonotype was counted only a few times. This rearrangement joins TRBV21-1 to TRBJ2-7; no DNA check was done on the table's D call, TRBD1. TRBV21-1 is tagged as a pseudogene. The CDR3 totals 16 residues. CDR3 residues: CASREETPDSNYEQYF. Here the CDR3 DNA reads TGTGCCAGCAGAGAGGAGACCCCGGACAGTAATTACGAGCAGTACTTC.

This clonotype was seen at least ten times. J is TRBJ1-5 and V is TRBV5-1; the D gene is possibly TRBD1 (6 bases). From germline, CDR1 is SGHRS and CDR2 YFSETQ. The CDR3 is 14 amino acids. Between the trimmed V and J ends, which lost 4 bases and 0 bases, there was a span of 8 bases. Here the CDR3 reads CASSPDSSNQPQHF. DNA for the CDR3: TGCGCCAGCAGCCCGGACAGTAGCAATCAGCCCCAGCATTTT.

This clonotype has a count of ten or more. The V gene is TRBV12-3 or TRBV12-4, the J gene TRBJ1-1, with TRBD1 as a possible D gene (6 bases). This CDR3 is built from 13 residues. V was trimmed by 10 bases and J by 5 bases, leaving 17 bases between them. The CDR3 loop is CATSGGGRTEAFF. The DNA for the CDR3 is TGTGCCACCTCCGGAGGGGGGCGAACTGAAGCTTTCTTT.

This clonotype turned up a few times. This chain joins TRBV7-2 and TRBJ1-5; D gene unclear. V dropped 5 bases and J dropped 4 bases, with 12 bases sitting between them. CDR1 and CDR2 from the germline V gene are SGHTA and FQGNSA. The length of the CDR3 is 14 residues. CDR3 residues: CASSPVGRNQPQHF. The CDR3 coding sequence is TGTGCCAGCAGCCCCGTCGGGAGAAATCAGCCCCAGCATTTT.